This TCR beta chain was recovered during a study of beta chain features in type 1 diabetes (dated by TCRdb to 2016 to 2019). About the investigation overall: Patients and healthy donors did not differ in mean age, gender distribution, total cell number or subset yield. A total of under 120,000,000 sorted cells were examined across all samples, and RNA yield correlated strongly with the number of cells per subset. In the study, recently diagnosed type 1 diabetes patients and matched healthy donors were compared on the TCRB repertoires of their sorted circulating CD4+ T cell subsets. Naive and central memory subsets were obtained from all 30 or so donors, but regulatory and stem cell-like memory subsets were isolated from only 8 patients and 8 healthy donors. What the study reported, not specific to this receptor: Naive, central memory and regulatory TCRB repertoires appeared to be more similar among patients than among healthy donors. Sequencing cDNA rather than genomic DNA could over-represent highly expressing activated cells, although activation and CD3 levels did not differ between groups. Type 1 diabetes patients showed a moderate but significant shortening of TCRB CDR3 length in all four CD4+ subsets. PCR might favor shorter templates, but patient and control samples were amplified and corrected together, so any skew would affect both groups equally. Only small numbers of individuals were included in the HLA sub-analyses, which left unresolved whether HLA type had any influence on TCRB rearrangement. At VDJ recombination sites, patients with type 1 diabetes made fewer insertions and deleted more nucleotides, a pattern implying thymic rearrangement abnormalities.

The entire amount of isolated RNA was reverse transcribed using the High Capacity cDNA Reverse Transcription Kit, so the sequenced TCRB transcripts were expressed ones. Deep immunoSEQ sequencing was performed on naive, central memory and regulatory T cell samples, with an average of approximately 3.9 million total reads per sample. After sorted cells were lysed in RLT buffer, RNA was extracted with DNase-treated RNeasy Micro or Mini kits, with the choice depending on cell number. Each cell subset was processed on its own to prevent cross-contamination, while patient and healthy donor samples were processed together. Using the immunoSEQ multiplex PCR, TCRB sequences were amplified from cDNA into 87-bp fragments spanning the CDR3 region. Sequencing of the amplicons was done on the Illumina HiSeq platform. Processing in the source paper ran as follows. Synthetic template baselines were used to correct PCR bias computationally, reads within Hamming distance 2 were collapsed together, and singletons that could not be merged were discarded. Reads were aligned to IMGT to assign V, D and J genes, CDR3 length, and insertions or deletions at six rearrangement sites. Clonotype counts were normalized to sorted cell number within each subset before computing true diversity and Gini coefficients with the tcR R package. Repertoire sharing was quantified using the overlap coefficient calculated on TCRB nucleotide sequences. As a proxy for the pre-selection repertoire, out-of-frame TCRB sequences from naive cells were analyzed. TCRdb took over this immuneACCESS table, retaining in-frame rearrangements with V and J assigned. Such tables are incomplete; in checked studies, under half of the missing clones stem from an unresolved V gene, and the remainder is unexplained. D and trimming were read from the DNA, whereas the V and J calls and clone size are those reported in that table. Recorded for this sample are around 250,000 clones; around 68% of them occurred a single time. Approximately 0.05% of the sample is taken by the ten largest.

From each donor, a single peripheral blood sample of 90 to 150 mL on average was drawn into heparinised tubes. Naive, central memory, regulatory and stem cell-like memory CD4+ T cells were sorted on a BD FACSAria II using a panel including CD45RO, CCR7, CD25, CD127, CD95 and CD27. All sorted populations exceeded 95% purity. Right away, PBMCs were isolated by Lymphoprep density gradient centrifugation and were stained directly, with no culture step. Samples were stained and sorted in pairs, with one healthy donor and one patient per experiment, so that batch effects were minimized. Turning to this clone: The specificity of this receptor is unknown. No much larger clone exists at a distance of one base, and base qualities are not known.

Including cysteine and phenylalanine, the CDR3 has 13 amino acids. The kept DNA is CDR3 alone, 39 bases in frame from the first base. From a lookup of the germline V gene, CDR1 and CDR2 are SQVTM and ANQGSEA. V loses 6 bases, J loses 3 bases, and the germline ends lie 15 bases apart. Recombination connected TRBV29-1 to TRBJ2-7; TRBD1 is a weak D gene call, 6 bases matching. Sequenced input: naive CD4+ T cells from blood. The meaning of the sample's cell subset or site label: true naive CD4+ T cells. The receptor was derived from a young man in good health. The nucleotides are TGCAGCGTCTCCGGACAGTTTATCTACGAGCAGTACTTC. Translation gives CSVSGQFIYEQYF.